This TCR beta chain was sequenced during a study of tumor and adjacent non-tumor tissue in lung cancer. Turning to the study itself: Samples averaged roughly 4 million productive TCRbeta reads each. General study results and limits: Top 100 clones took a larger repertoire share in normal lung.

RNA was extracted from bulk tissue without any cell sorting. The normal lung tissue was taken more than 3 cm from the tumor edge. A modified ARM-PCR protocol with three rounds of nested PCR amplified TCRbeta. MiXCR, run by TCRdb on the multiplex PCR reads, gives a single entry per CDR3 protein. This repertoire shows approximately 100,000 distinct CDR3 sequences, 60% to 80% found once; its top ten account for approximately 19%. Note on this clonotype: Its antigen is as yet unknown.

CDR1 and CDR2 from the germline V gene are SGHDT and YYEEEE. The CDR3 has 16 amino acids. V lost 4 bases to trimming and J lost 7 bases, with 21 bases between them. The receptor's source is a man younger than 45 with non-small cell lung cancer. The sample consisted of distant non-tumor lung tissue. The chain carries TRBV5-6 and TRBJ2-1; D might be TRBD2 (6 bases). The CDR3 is CASSPLLTGVWNEQFF. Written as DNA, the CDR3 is TGTGCCAGCAGCCCACTTCTAACGGGAGTTTGGAATGAGCAGTTCTTC.